Following are 18 T cell receptor beta chains from one sample sequenced in a study of blood T cell repertoires in COVID-19. Only in-frame clones appear in the TCRdb table, and some are missing; sequencing was by immunoSEQ multiplex PCR. This sample has 120,000 to 150,000 clones; about 86% occur once, and the top ten carry 8.5% to 9%. Sequenced material: peripheral blood. The receptor source for this set is a woman between 50 and 59 years old with active or convalescent COVID-19.

The chain has TRBV19 and TRBJ1-5; the D gene is possibly TRBD1 (5 bases). The CDR3 has 18 residues. Germline CDR1 reads LNHDA; CDR2 reads SQIVND (reference sequence). V was trimmed by 5 bases and J by 2 bases, leaving 22 bases between them. The CDR3 here is CASSDTGTIRLGNQPQHF. DNA for the CDR3: TGTGCCAGTAGTGACACCGGGACTATTCGCTTGGGCAATCAGCCCCAGCATTTT.

This sequence joins TRBV18 and TRBJ2-1; 9 positions match TRBD2. This CDR3 spans 15 amino acids. The J segment lost 7 bases and the V segment lost 2 bases, leaving 6 bases of the junction unmatched. CDR1 is KGHSH and CDR2 is LQKENI in the germline V gene. The CDR3 is CASSPRAGGTNEQFF. DNA for the CDR3: TGTGCCAGCTCACCAAGGGCGGGGGGGACTAATGAGCAGTTCTTC.

This clone has a single count. The CDR3 nucleotides read TGCAGTGCTGAGAGGGAAGTTGAGCAGTTCTTC. This encodes CSAEREVEQFF. This chain connects TRBV20-1 to TRBJ2-1; a weak D match, TRBD2 (5 bases). Germline assignment: CDR1 DFQATT and CDR2 SNEGSKA (reference sequence). V lost 5 bases and J lost 9, with 11 bases in between. The CDR3 loop spans 11 amino acids.

The sample holds a few counts of this clone. This sequence joins TRBV28 and TRBJ2-7, with TRBD1 as a possible D gene (5 bases). Trimming took off 2 bases at V and 1 base at J, with 9 bases between the two ends. The CDR3 has 14 amino acids. CDR1 is MDHEN and CDR2 is SYDVKM in the germline V gene. The CDR3 DNA reads TGTGCCAGCAGTTTACCCGGACATTCCTACGAGCAGTACTTC. This encodes CASSLPGHSYEQYF. Variable domain in full (rest from reference TRBV28 and TRBJ2-7): DVKVTQSSRYLVKRTGEKVFLECVQDMDHENMFWYRQDPGLGLRLIYFSYDVKMKEKGDIPEGYSVSREKKERFSLILESASTNQTSMYLCASSLPGHSYEQYFGPGTRLTVT.

J is TRBJ2-5 and V is TRBV6-1, with D maybe TRBD1 (5 bases). CDR3 size: 18 residues. Trimming stripped 0 bases from V and 0 bases from J, with 17 bases between. Per germline, CDR1 MNHNS and CDR2 SASEGT. Written as DNA, the CDR3 is TGTGCCAGCAGTGAAGCGCTTCCGAGTCAGGGCTACCAAGAGACCCAGTACTTC. It yields the protein CASSEALPSQGYQETQYF.

The chain uses TRBV7-2 and TRBJ2-6, with D possibly TRBD1 on 6 matching bases. CDR1 is SGHTA and CDR2 is FQGNSA in the germline V gene. Trimming removed 5 bases at V and 0 bases at J, with 11 bases between. This CDR3 has 16 residues. The CDR3 sequence is CASSPGTLSGANVLTF. CDR3 sequence (DNA): TGTGCCAGCAGCCCCGGGACACTCTCTGGGGCCAACGTCCTGACTTTC.

The chain employs TRBV27 and TRBJ1-2, with D unresolved. Germline CDR1 and CDR2: MNHEY and SMNVEV (reference sequence). The CDR3 sequence is 13 residues long. The germline V and J ends were trimmed by 3 bases and 6 bases, with 11 bases remaining between them. CDR3 sequence reads: CASSLAAADGYTF. For the CDR3, the DNA is TGTGCCAGCAGTTTGGCAGCGGCGGATGGCTACACCTTC.

V is TRBV5-1 and J is TRBJ2-1, with 12 bases that match TRBD2. The J segment lost 4 bases and the V segment lost 6 bases, leaving 5 bases of the junction unmatched. Germline V gives CDR1 SGHRS, CDR2 YFSETQ. This CDR3 comprises 15 residues. The CDR3 region has the DNA TGCGCCAGCACCACGACTAGCGGGGGTTACAATGAGCAGTTCTTC. Its protein is CASTTTSGGYNEQFF.

The chain recombines TRBV12-3 or TRBV12-4 with TRBJ1-1; D gene unclear. This CDR3 contains 12 residues. Deletions cut 2 bases from V and 10 bases from J, with 11 bases between. The CDR3 sequence is CASSLNGVRAFF. CDR3 bases: TGTGCCAGCAGTTTAAACGGGGTTCGAGCTTTCTTT.

The J gene is TRBJ2-1, the V gene TRBV2; 7 nucleotides agree with TRBD2. V lost 6 bases to trimming and J lost 6 bases; unmatched junction nucleotides: 17. The CDR3 loop spans 17 amino acids. CDR1 is SNHLY, CDR2 FYNNEI, per germline. In DNA, the CDR3 is TGTGCCAGCAGGTCCCCTAGCGGAGTGGCCCTCTTCAATGAGCAGTTCTTC. This codes for CASRSPSGVALFNEQFF.

The chain has TRBV19 and TRBJ1-1; possible D gene TRBD1, 5 bases. Looked up from germline, CDR1 is LNHDA and CDR2 is SQIVND (reference sequence). The CDR3 has 14 residues. Trimming removed 7 bases at V and 1 base at J, with 13 bases between. The CDR3 coding sequence is TGTGCCAGTACCGGGGGAGGCCCGAACACTGAAGCTTTCTTT. Translation: CASTGGGPNTEAFF.

This chain links TRBV7-3 with TRBJ1-2; 7 positions agree with TRBD1. CDR1 is SGHTA and CDR2 is FQGTGA in the germline V gene. The CDR3 extends over 15 amino acids. The V gene end was trimmed by 5 bases and the J gene end by 6 bases; junction bases not matched to a gene: 12. Here the CDR3 DNA reads TGTGCCAGCAGCAAATCCCGGGACAGAATAGATGGCTACACCTTC. Translated, it gives CASSKSRDRIDGYTF.

The gene calls are TRBV11-1 and TRBJ1-1; D may be TRBD1 (5 bases). From germline, CDR1 is SGHAT and CDR2 FQDESV (reference sequence). This CDR3 spans 13 amino acids. Between the trimmed V and J ends, which lost 6 bases and 1 base, there was a span of 9 bases. CDR3 residues: CASRSQGNTEAFF. The CDR3 DNA sequence: TGTGCCAGCAGATCCCAGGGGAACACTGAAGCTTTCTTT.

J is TRBJ2-7 and V is TRBV7-6, with D possibly TRBD1 on 6 matching bases. The CDR3 runs 14 residues. CDR1 is SGHVS and CDR2 is FNYEAQ in the germline V gene. The V and J ends lost 0 bases and 5 bases respectively, with 11 bases between them. The CDR3 sequence: CASSLAQGRNEQYF. The CDR3 bases are TGTGCCAGCAGCTTAGCACAGGGAAGGAACGAGCAGTACTTC. Combining the CDR3 with reference TRBV7-6 and TRBJ2-7 gives the whole variable domain GAGVSQSPRYKVTKRGQDVALRCDPISGHVSLYWYRQALGQGPEFLTYFNYEAQQDKSGLPNDRFSAERPEGSISTLTIQRTEQRDSAMYRCASSLAQGRNEQYFGPGTRLTVT.

The chain joins TRBV6-6 to TRBJ2-1; 8 bases map to TRBD1. This CDR3 has 15 amino acids. The germline V gene has CDR1 MNHNY and CDR2 SVGAGI (reference sequence). J gave up 1 base and V 6 bases, and 5 bases lay outside the gene matches. The CDR3 bases are TGTGCCAGCAGCTGGGGGACAGGATCCTACAATGAGCAGTTCTTC. This translates into CASSWGTGSYNEQFF.

This sequence joins TRBV7-9 and TRBJ1-2; D is perhaps TRBD1 (6 bases). Deletions cut 1 base from V and 6 bases from J, with 15 bases between. This CDR3 contains 15 residues. Germline CDR1 is SEHNR and CDR2 is FQNEAQ (reference sequence). The CDR3 DNA reads TGTGCCAGCAGCTTAGAGATGGCAGGGGAGAATGGCTACACCTTC. Its protein is CASSLEMAGENGYTF.

This clone was seen a single time. This chain uses TRBV28 with TRBJ1-6, with TRBD1 matching 9 bases. Germline CDR1 reads MDHEN; CDR2 reads SYDVKM. The CDR3 totals 14 residues. J lost 9 bases, V lost 6 bases, and 6 bases had no gene match. The CDR3 reads CASREGQGGSPLHF. Here the CDR3 DNA reads TGTGCCAGCAGGGAGGGACAGGGCGGTTCACCCCTCCACTTT.

The DNA for the CDR3 is TGTGCCAGCAGCTCTCTAGCGGGAGGTCCCTACGAGCAGTACTTC. Translation: CASSSLAGGPYEQYF. This chain joins TRBV5-4 and TRBJ2-7; 11 nucleotides align to TRBD2. The trim removed 3 bases at V and 2 bases at J, leaving 4 bases unmatched. The CDR3 is made up of 15 amino acids. CDR1 is SGHNT and CDR2 is YYREEE in the germline V gene (reference sequence).